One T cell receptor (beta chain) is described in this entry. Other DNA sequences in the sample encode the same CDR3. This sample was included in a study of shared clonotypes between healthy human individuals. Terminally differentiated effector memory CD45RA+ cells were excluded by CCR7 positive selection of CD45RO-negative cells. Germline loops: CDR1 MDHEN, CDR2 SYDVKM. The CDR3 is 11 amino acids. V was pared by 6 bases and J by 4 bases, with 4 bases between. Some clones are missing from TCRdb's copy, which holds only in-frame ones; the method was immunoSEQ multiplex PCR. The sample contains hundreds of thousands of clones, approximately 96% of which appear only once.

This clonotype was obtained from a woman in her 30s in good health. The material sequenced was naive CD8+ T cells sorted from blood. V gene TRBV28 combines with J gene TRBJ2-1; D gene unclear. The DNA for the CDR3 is TGTGCCAGCAGCTCTTACAATGAGCAGTTCTTC. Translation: CASSSYNEQFF.